The source of this T cell receptor beta chain is a study of naive and memory T cell subsets. Cells stained for CD3, CD4, CD8, CD45RA and CD27 were sorted into four subsets. Comment on this clonotype: Its target is unknown.

Whole-study findings and limits: Over 95% of naive TCR sequences appeared only once after error correction, unlike memory subsets.

An equimolar mix of two oligonucleotides served as the beta constant-region primer for TRBC1 and TRBC2. Nested alpha and beta constant-region primers with the SP2 primer drove four PCR rounds on ligated cDNA. Ligation attached a single-stranded oligonucleotide with a 12-nucleotide UMI and the SP2 primer to the cDNA 3' end. TCRdb processed the UMI-ligation and nested PCR reads anew with MiXCR; each CDR3 protein has one entry. Of about 120,000 distinct CDR3 sequences in the sample, 36% were seen once. Germline V gene sequence: CDR1 LNHDA, CDR2 SQIVND (reference sequence). This CDR3 has 18 amino acids. The ends lost 3 bases at V and 5 bases at J; junction bases unmatched: 13.

The TCR sequence derives from a human donor in good health. Source material: central memory CD4+ T cells from blood. The gene calls are TRBV19 and TRBJ2-1, with 10 bases lining up with TRBD2. Here the CDR3 DNA reads TGTGCCAGTAGTATCTCCGTCGGGCTAGCGGGAGTCGACAATGAGCAGTTCTTC. This codes for CASSISVGLAGVDNEQFF. The complete variable domain, with remaining parts taken from reference TRBV19 and TRBJ2-1, reads DGGITQSPKYLFRKEGQNVTLSCEQNLNHDAMYWYRQDPGQGLRLIYYSQIVNDFQKGDIAEGYSVSREKKESFPLTVTSAQKNPTAFYLCASSISVGLAGVDNEQFFGPGTRLTVL.